These 27 T cell receptor beta chains came from one sample sequenced in a study of T cell responses to AZD1222 COVID-19 vaccine. Assay used: immunoSEQ multiplex PCR; TCRdb lists only in-frame clones, some missing. The sample holds over 130,000 clones, about nine tenths seen once. The sample here was peripheral blood, taken 28 days after the second AZD1222 dose. These receptors all stem from an adult who received the AZD1222 COVID-19 vaccine.

The chain combines TRBV29-1 with TRBJ2-5; 8 positions agree with TRBD1. Germline values: CDR1 SQVTM, CDR2 ANQGSEA. V dropped 0 bases and J dropped 2; count of bases not matched to a gene: 5. The CDR3 loop spans 15 amino acids. Written as DNA, the CDR3 is TGCAGCGTTGAAGATTACACAGGGGGGCAAGAGACCCAGTACTTC. Translation gives CSVEDYTGGQETQYF.

The J gene is TRBJ1-1, the V gene TRBV7-2, with D possibly TRBD1 on 5 matching bases. V was pared by 2 bases and J by 0 bases, with 10 bases between. CDR1 and CDR2 (germline): SGHTA, FQGNSA. The CDR3 consists of 15 residues. The CDR3 reads CASSLWQGMNTEAFF. CDR3 DNA sequence: TGTGCCAGCAGCTTATGGCAGGGAATGAACACTGAAGCTTTCTTT.

This chain joins TRBV7-9 and TRBJ1-1; D is undetermined. With 1 base removed from V and 1 base from J, the gap between germline ends came to 7 bases. The germline V gene has CDR1 SEHNR and CDR2 FQNEAQ (reference sequence). The CDR3 runs 14 residues. CDR3 amino acids: CASSLGSGNTEAFF. DNA of the CDR3: TGTGCCAGCAGCTTAGGCTCAGGGAACACTGAAGCTTTCTTT.

The chain has TRBV6-5 and TRBJ1-2; D gene uncertain. CDR3 size: 11 residues. Germline CDR1 and CDR2: MNHEY and SVGAGI. Trimming removed 5 bases from V and 9 bases from J, with 10 bases in between. CDR3 region: CASSIPPRYTF. For the CDR3, the DNA is TGTGCCAGCAGTATACCCCCCCGCTACACCTTC.

The chain combines TRBV3-1 (or the pseudogene TRBV3-2) with TRBJ1-1; D remains ambiguous. The CDR3 contains 14 residues. CDR1 and CDR2 from the germline V gene are LGHDT and YNNKEL (reference sequence). Trimming stripped 0 bases from V and 3 bases from J, with 8 bases between. CDR3 residues: CASSQEHQYTEAFF. The DNA of the CDR3 is TGTGCCAGCAGCCAAGAGCACCAGTACACTGAAGCTTTCTTT.

This clone came up once. The rearrangement links TRBV19 to TRBJ2-7; possibly TRBD1 for D (5 bases). V was pared by 3 bases and J by 1 base, with 7 bases between. CDR1 and CDR2 (germline): LNHDA, SQIVND (reference sequence). CDR3 length: 13 amino acids. CDR3 coding DNA: TGTGCCAGTAGTATGACAGAGTCCTACGAGCAGTACTTC. Its translation: CASSMTESYEQYF.

The genes are TRBV3-1 (or the pseudogene TRBV3-2) and TRBJ2-3; 10 bases align to TRBD1. Germline CDR1 reads LGHDT; CDR2 reads YNNKEL (reference sequence). Trimming removed 4 bases from V and 3 bases from J; junction bases left unmatched: 4. The CDR3 is made up of 15 amino acids. The DNA of the CDR3 is TGTGCCAGCAGCCCGTGGACAGGGGGAACAGATACGCAGTATTTT. It yields the protein CASSPWTGGTDTQYF.

This chain uses TRBV12-2 with TRBJ1-5. TRBV12-2 is tagged as a pseudogene. CDR3 length: 15 amino acids. The CDR3 nucleotides are TGTGCAAGTCGCTTAGGGTTCGCGGGCAATCAGCCCCAGCATTTT. Protein: CASRLGFAGNQPQHF.

This sequence joins TRBV25-1 and TRBJ1-2; 10 bases fit TRBD1. V was pared by 5 bases and J by 2 bases, with 8 bases of the junction left unmatched. Germline V lookup: CDR1 MGHDK, CDR2 SYGVNS. There are 16 residues in the CDR3. The CDR3 DNA sequence: TGTGCCAGCAGTAAGCGGACAGGGGGAGAGAACTATGGCTACACCTTC. Protein sequence: CASSKRTGGENYGYTF.

The chain is built from TRBV5-1 and TRBJ2-7; D unresolved. There are 14 residues in the CDR3. Trimming stripped 5 bases from V and 3 bases from J, with 15 bases between. Germline V gene data show CDR1 as SGHRS and CDR2 as YFSETQ. The CDR3 bases are TGCGCCAGCAGTTTCCAGGAGAGAAACTACGAGCAGTACTTC. This translates into CASSFQERNYEQYF.

The rearrangement links TRBV2 to TRBJ2-5; weak D call: TRBD2 (6 bases). The CDR3 contains 12 residues. The V end was cut by 7 bases, the J end by 0 bases, with 6 bases between. CDR1 SNHLY and CDR2 FYNNEI come from the germline V gene. The CDR3 bases are TGTGCCAGCACTAGCGACCAAGAGACCCAGTACTTC. Translated, it gives CASTSDQETQYF.

The J gene is TRBJ1-6, the V gene TRBV19; no clear D. The CDR3 runs 15 residues. Trimming took 1 base from V and 10 from J, leaving 14 bases between them. The germline CDR1 and CDR2 sequences are LNHDA and SQIVND (reference sequence). The CDR3 sequence is CASSIGTAGNSPLHF. CDR3 nucleotide sequence: TGTGCCAGTAGTATAGGGACCGCCGGGAACTCACCCCTCCACTTT.

The V call is TRBV11-3, the J call TRBJ2-2, with D perhaps matching TRBD1 (5 bases). CDR3 length: 15 amino acids. Germline CDR1 and CDR2: SGHNT and YENEEA. Trimming pared 1 base from V and 2 bases from J, leaving 8 bases between. The CDR3 spells CASSLVRGNTGELFF. CDR3 DNA: TGTGCCAGCAGCTTAGTTAGGGGCAACACCGGGGAGCTGTTTTTT.

V and J are TRBV7-9 and TRBJ1-2, with a weak D call TRBD1 (6 bases). This CDR3 has 12 residues. CDR1 SEHNR and CDR2 FQNEAQ come from the germline V gene (reference sequence). V was clipped by 5 bases and J by 8 bases, with 12 bases between them. As DNA, the CDR3 is TGTGCCAGCAGCCCATCAGGACAGGGCTACACCTTC. Protein product: CASSPSGQGYTF.

V is TRBV9 and J is TRBJ2-1; 13 bases map to TRBD2. The CDR3 is 18 residues long. With 0 bases clipped from V and 2 bases from J, the junction kept 5 bases outside the gene matches. Per the germline V gene, CDR1 is SGDLS and CDR2 is YYNGEE. CDR3 region: CASSVGLAGGGAYNEQFF. The CDR3 region has the DNA TGTGCCAGCAGCGTAGGACTAGCGGGAGGAGGGGCCTACAATGAGCAGTTCTTC.

This clone was counted a few times. DNA of the CDR3: TGTGCCAGCAGCAGTGGAGACACATTCACAGATACGCAGTATTTT. Translated, it gives CASSSGDTFTDTQYF. The chain joins TRBV2 to TRBJ2-3; D is unresolved. The germline V gene has CDR1 SNHLY and CDR2 FYNNEI. The CDR3 length is 15 residues. V gave up 6 bases and J gave up 2 bases, with 15 bases separating them.

A note on this clone: This same CDR3 is encoded by further DNA sequences in the sample. J is TRBJ1-1 and V is TRBV6-5; the D is unclear. This CDR3 is built from 14 residues. The V end was cut by 0 bases, the J end by 1 base, with 6 bases between. Germline V lookup: CDR1 MNHEY, CDR2 SVGAGI. The CDR3: CASSYSRGNTEAFF. The CDR3 DNA reads as TGTGCCAGCAGTTACTCGAGAGGGAACACTGAAGCTTTCTTT.

The chain has TRBV19 and TRBJ1-1; 10 bases are a match to TRBD1. The V gene's germline CDR1 is LNHDA and CDR2 SQIVND (reference sequence). The junction had 4 bases not matched to a gene; V was cut back by 5 bases and J by 1 base. This CDR3 has 15 residues. CDR3 in DNA: TGTGCCAGTAGTGGGGACAGGGGCCAGAACACTGAAGCTTTCTTT. Its protein is CASSGDRGQNTEAFF. Full variable domain (rest looked up from reference TRBV19 and TRBJ1-1): DGGITQSPKYLFRKEGQNVTLSCEQNLNHDAMYWYRQDPGQGLRLIYYSQIVNDFQKGDIAEGYSVSREKKESFPLTVTSAQKNPTAFYLCASSGDRGQNTEAFFGQGTRLTVV.

The chain employs TRBV6-2 or TRBV6-3 and TRBJ1-5, with D possibly matching TRBD1 (5 bases). CDR1 MNHEY and CDR2 SVGEGT come from the germline V gene. The V gene lost 6 bases and the J gene lost 0 bases, with 15 bases spanning the gap. The CDR3 runs to 16 residues. CDR3 protein: CASRPWDGLSNQPQHF. The CDR3 nucleotides read TGTGCCAGCAGGCCTTGGGACGGACTTAGCAATCAGCCCCAGCATTTT.

This rearrangement joins TRBV13 to TRBJ2-7, with 11 bases aligning to TRBD1. V shed 4 bases and J 0 bases; nucleotides not matched to a gene: 2. In germline, CDR1 is PRHDT, CDR2 FYEKMQ (reference sequence). The CDR3 consists of 15 residues. CDR3 loop: CASSWTGGPSYEQYF. CDR3 DNA: TGTGCCAGCAGCTGGACAGGGGGCCCCTCCTACGAGCAGTACTTC.

The chain recombines TRBV7-2 with TRBJ2-1, with D hard to call. V gave up 8 bases and J gave up 7 bases, with 6 bases separating them. Germline loops: CDR1 SGHTA, CDR2 FQGNSA. The CDR3 sequence is 10 residues long. This chain's CDR3 is CASGQNEQFF. DNA for the CDR3: TGTGCCAGCGGGCAGAATGAGCAGTTCTTC.

CDR3 coding DNA: TGCAGCGTCTTCAGTCCGCGCCGTTACGAGCAGTACTTC. As protein: CSVFSPRRYEQYF. V gene TRBV29-1 combines with J gene TRBJ2-7; D unclear. The CDR3 covers 13 residues. CDR1 is SQVTM, CDR2 ANQGSEA, per germline. V lost 6 bases and J lost 4, with 16 bases in between.

The chain carries TRBV10-3 and TRBJ1-2; D is unclear. The V gene lost 7 bases and the J gene lost 4 bases, with 13 bases spanning the gap. The CDR3 sequence is 13 residues long. From germline, CDR1 is ENHRY and CDR2 SYGVKD. The CDR3 here is CAITLGGTYGYTF. The CDR3 nucleotides read TGTGCCATCACCCTTGGAGGCACCTATGGCTACACCTTC.

The chain couples TRBV5-6 to TRBJ2-5; TRBD1 agrees at 8 bases. V was pared by 5 bases and J by 4 bases, with 10 bases of the junction left unmatched. This CDR3 is 15 amino acids long. Germline V gene sequence: CDR1 SGHDT, CDR2 YYEEEE. The CDR3 is CASRPGTGFGETQYF. CDR3 nucleotide sequence: TGTGCCAGCAGGCCCGGGACAGGCTTTGGAGAGACCCAGTACTTC.

V gene TRBV6-5 combines with J gene TRBJ2-3, with D maybe TRBD1 (5 bases). V was cut by 0 bases and J by 4 bases, with 8 bases left in between. Germline V gene lookup returns CDR1 MNHEY and CDR2 SVGAGI. The CDR3 runs 14 residues. CDR3 sequence reads: CASSYSVGPDTQYF. CDR3 sequence (DNA): TGTGCCAGCAGTTACTCCGTGGGGCCAGATACGCAGTATTTT.

J is TRBJ2-1 and V is TRBV19, with no clear D. Trimming took 4 bases from V and 7 from J, leaving 14 bases between them. Germline V gene data show CDR1 as LNHDA and CDR2 as SQIVND (reference sequence). The CDR3 totals 14 residues. As DNA, the CDR3 is TGTGCCAGTAGTACGGCCCTCTGGGATAATGAGCAGTTCTTC. As protein: CASSTALWDNEQFF.

The chain joins TRBV5-4 to TRBJ2-3, with 9 bases lining up with TRBD1. The CDR3 extends over 16 amino acids. V trimming: 0 bases; J trimming: 1 base; junction bases outside the gene matches: 3. The V gene's germline CDR1 is SGHNT and CDR2 YYREEE (reference sequence). The CDR3 protein is CASSLAGQGRTDTQYF. The CDR3 nucleotides are TGTGCCAGCAGCTTGGCCGGACAGGGGCGCACAGATACGCAGTATTTT.